The 28 T cell receptor beta chains presented below share a single source sample, sequenced in a study of OX40 agonist ivuxolimab in advanced cancers. The assay was immunoSEQ multiplex PCR, and TCRdb's table has in-frame clones only and misses some. This sample carries tens of thousands of clones, approximately 88% of them seen once, and the ten largest clones take about 2%. The sample was CD4+ or CD8+ T cells sorted from blood, taken in a trial of the OX40 agonist ivuxolimab. The receptors shown here come from an adult with an advanced solid tumor such as melanoma, head and neck, liver or kidney cancer.

The J gene is TRBJ2-1, the V gene TRBV7-2, with D uncertain. Trimming took off 1 base at V and 1 base at J, with 8 bases between the two ends. The CDR3 totals 15 residues. Germline lookup yields CDR1 SGHTA and CDR2 FQGNSA. This chain's CDR3 is CASSLDTTSYNEQFF. CDR3 sequence (DNA): TGTGCCAGCAGCTTAGATACTACATCCTACAATGAGCAGTTCTTC. The whole variable domain, filled in from reference TRBV7-2 and TRBJ2-1, reads GAGVSQSPSNKVTEKGKDVELRCDPISGHTALYWYRQSLGQGLEFLIYFQGNSAPDKSGLPSDRFSAERTGGSVSTLTIQRTQQEDSAVYLCASSLDTTSYNEQFFGPGTRLTVL.

The chain joins TRBV5-4 to TRBJ1-1; TRBD1 might be the D (6 bases). In germline, CDR1 is SGHNT, CDR2 YYREEE (reference sequence). The CDR3 has 15 amino acids. Trimming left V 4 bases short and J 5 bases short, with 18 bases between. CDR3 in DNA: TGTGCCAGCAGCCCGAATGTGGGGGCTAGGACTGAAGCTTTCTTT. It specifies CASSPNVGARTEAFF.

The gene calls are TRBV7-9 and TRBJ2-7; 9 positions agree with TRBD1. Per germline, CDR1 SEHNR and CDR2 FQNEAQ (reference sequence). Trimming removed 4 bases from V and 5 bases from J; junction bases left unmatched: 9. This CDR3 is built from 15 residues. The chain's CDR3 is CASSYRDRVEDEQYF. In DNA form, the CDR3 reads TGTGCCAGCAGCTACCGGGACAGGGTAGAGGACGAGCAGTACTTC.

This clone was recorded many times. The chain has TRBV2 and TRBJ2-1; D remains unclear. CDR1 and CDR2 from the germline V gene are SNHLY and FYNNEI. The CDR3 contains 15 residues. V gave up 6 bases and J gave up 8 bases, with 20 bases separating them. This chain's CDR3 is CASRSRWRLTDEQFF. Written as DNA, the CDR3 is TGTGCCAGCAGAAGCCGTTGGCGATTGACCGATGAGCAGTTCTTC.

The gene calls are TRBV6-1 and TRBJ1-2; D perhaps matches TRBD1 (6 bases). The CDR3 totals 14 residues. Germline V gene lookup returns CDR1 MNHNS and CDR2 SASEGT. The V gene lost 2 bases and the J gene lost 8 bases, with 15 bases spanning the gap. Here the CDR3 reads CASSERTVQGGYTF. CDR3 bases: TGTGCCAGCAGTGAAAGGACAGTCCAGGGAGGCTACACCTTC.

This chain connects TRBV10-3 to TRBJ1-5; D is unclear. V was clipped by 0 bases and J by 3 bases, with 3 bases between them. This CDR3 is built from 13 residues. CDR1 ENHRY and CDR2 SYGVKD come from the germline V gene. CDR3 coding DNA: TGTGCCATCAGTGAGTCGGCCAATCAGCCCCAGCATTTT. Residues: CAISESANQPQHF.

The J gene is TRBJ2-1, the V gene TRBV30, with D unresolved. V was cut by 0 bases and J by 1 base, with 13 bases left in between. The CDR3 is 16 residues long. Germline V gene sequence: CDR1 GTSNPN, CDR2 SVGIG (reference sequence). The CDR3 is CAWSVLVAYSYNEQFF. Written as DNA, the CDR3 is TGTGCCTGGAGTGTCCTCGTAGCTTATTCCTACAATGAGCAGTTCTTC.

The chain couples TRBV10-3 to TRBJ2-5, with D possibly TRBD2 on 6 matching bases. Germline V lookup: CDR1 ENHRY, CDR2 SYGVKD. The V and J ends lost 4 bases and 2 bases respectively, with 8 bases between them. This CDR3 region has 13 residues. The CDR3 sequence is CAISAAGQETQYF. CDR3 bases: TGTGCCATCAGTGCGGCGGGGCAAGAGACCCAGTACTTC.

DNA for the CDR3: TGTGCCAGCAGCTCGACCGCTGCTCGGGAGTATGACGAGCAGTACTTC. It codes for CASSSTAAREYDEQYF. The chain has TRBV11-3 and TRBJ2-7, with D possibly TRBD2 on 6 matching bases. In germline, CDR1 is SGHNT, CDR2 YENEEA. Trimming shortened V by 4 bases and J by 5 bases, and 21 bases separated the two germline ends. CDR3 length equals 16 residues.

This clone occurred a few times. The chain carries TRBV19 and TRBJ2-7; 10 bases align to TRBD1. The length of the CDR3 is 14 residues. Per germline, CDR1 LNHDA and CDR2 SQIVND (reference sequence). V shed 6 bases and J 3 bases; nucleotides not matched to a gene: 5. The CDR3: CASSSRTGGYEQYF. The CDR3 DNA is TGTGCCAGTAGCTCAAGGACAGGGGGCTACGAGCAGTACTTC.

The chain links TRBV18 to TRBJ2-7; D may be TRBD1 or TRBD2 (5 bases each). Trimming removed 3 bases at V and 3 bases at J, with 21 bases between. CDR1 KGHSH and CDR2 LQKENI come from the germline V gene. The CDR3 length is 17 residues. The CDR3 is CASSPNRRDLGLYEQYF. The CDR3 DNA follows: TGTGCCAGCTCACCGAACCGCCGGGACCTAGGGCTCTACGAGCAGTACTTC.

The rearrangement links TRBV10-3 to TRBJ1-5, with D uncertain. V dropped 0 bases and J dropped 7 bases, with 16 bases sitting between them. The CDR3 is 16 residues long. Germline V gene lookup returns CDR1 ENHRY and CDR2 SYGVKD. CDR3 in DNA: TGTGCCATCAGTGAGTCTATCGGTCGAGGAGGGCAGCCCCAGCATTTT. Amino acid sequence: CAISESIGRGGQPQHF.

This clone was recorded once. V and J are TRBV19 and TRBJ1-4, with 10 bases aligning to TRBD1. There are 13 residues in the CDR3. The V gene's germline CDR1 is LNHDA and CDR2 SQIVND (reference sequence). The V gene end was trimmed by 7 bases and the J gene end by 7 bases; junction bases not matched to a gene: 3. This chain's CDR3 is CASTRDRGEKLFF. The DNA for the CDR3 is TGTGCCAGTACCCGGGACAGGGGTGAAAAACTGTTTTTT.

The chain links TRBV5-4 to TRBJ1-2; D gene unclear. With 0 bases removed from V and 4 bases from J, the gap between germline ends came to 13 bases. Germline-derived CDR1 and CDR2 are SGHNT and YYREEE (reference sequence). The CDR3 length is 15 residues. The CDR3 region is CASSLARLKPYGYTF. For the CDR3, the DNA is TGTGCCAGCAGCTTGGCCCGGCTGAAACCCTATGGCTACACCTTC.

The chain couples TRBV29-1 to TRBJ2-7, with TRBD1 as a possible D gene (6 bases). CDR3 size: 12 residues. The germline CDR1 and CDR2 sequences are SQVTM and ANQGSEA. With 7 bases removed from V and 2 bases from J, the gap between germline ends came to 12 bases. CDR3 sequence reads: CSAVQGPYEQYF. The CDR3 DNA is TGCAGCGCCGTACAGGGCCCCTACGAGCAGTACTTC.

The chain combines TRBV18 with TRBJ2-7; perhaps TRBD2 as D (5 bases). The CDR3 has 14 residues. Looked up from germline, CDR1 is KGHSH and CDR2 is LQKENI. V gave up 1 base and J gave up 5 bases, with 12 bases separating them. For the CDR3, the DNA is TGTGCCAGCTCACCACTATGGGGAGTCCACGAGCAGTACTTC. Translating gives CASSPLWGVHEQYF.

The chain is built from TRBV21-1 and TRBJ2-7; the table names TRBD1, a call not compared with the DNA. TRBV21-1 is a known pseudogene. The CDR3 consists of 14 residues. This chain's CDR3 is CASSLGQGIYEQYF. CDR3 nucleotide sequence: TGTGCCAGCAGCTTGGGACAGGGGATCTACGAGCAGTACTTC.

The CDR3 sequence is CATGLASSGANVLTF. The CDR3 nucleotides are TGTGCCACCGGGTTGGCGTCCTCTGGGGCCAACGTCCTGACTTTC. The chain couples TRBV28 to TRBJ2-6, with D uncertain. The CDR3 contains 15 residues. V lost 10 bases and J lost 0, with 13 bases in between. Germline values: CDR1 MDHEN, CDR2 SYDVKM.

This chain joins TRBV6-5 and TRBJ1-2; D might be TRBD1 (5 bases). Germline CDR1 is MNHEY and CDR2 is SVGAGI. The CDR3 is 14 amino acids. V dropped 0 bases and J dropped 6 bases, with 11 bases sitting between them. CDR3 coding DNA: TGTGCCAGCAGTTACTCGATTTGGGGCGATGGCTACACCTTC. Translated: CASSYSIWGDGYTF.

This chain uses TRBV4-3 with TRBJ2-3, with 9 nucleotides matching TRBD1. Germline V gene sequence: CDR1 LGHNA, CDR2 YSLEER. The CDR3 has 18 residues. The trim removed 4 bases at V and 1 base at J, leaving 12 bases unmatched. The CDR3 region is CASSRGTGRNQRTDTQYF. The DNA for the CDR3 is TGCGCCAGCAGCCGGGGGACAGGGAGGAATCAACGCACAGATACGCAGTATTTT.

This chain uses TRBV21-1 with TRBJ2-2; the table gives TRBD2 as D, unverified against the DNA. TRBV21-1 counts as a pseudogene. CDR3 length: 18 residues. The CDR3 sequence is CASSTLLRGRGRGGELFF. CDR3 sequence (DNA): TGTGCCAGCAGTACACTACTCCGCGGGAGGGGGCGCGGCGGGGAGCTGTTTTTT.

The chain links TRBV18 to TRBJ2-1, with 11 bases lining up with TRBD2. With V trimmed by 0 bases and J by 2 bases, 6 bases remained unmatched. The germline CDR1 and CDR2 sequences are KGHSH and LQKENI. The CDR3 runs to 18 residues. The CDR3 DNA follows: TGTGCCAGCTCACCACCGGAATTGACTAGCGGGGCCTACAATGAGCAGTTCTTC. It specifies CASSPPELTSGAYNEQFF.

The V and J genes are TRBV19 and TRBJ1-5, with unresolved D. Germline lookup yields CDR1 LNHDA and CDR2 SQIVND (reference sequence). Trimming took 5 bases from V and 0 from J, leaving 14 bases between them. The CDR3 is made up of 16 amino acids. The DNA for the CDR3 is TGTGCCAGTAGTGCCCAGCGTGGGCGTAGCAATCAGCCCCAGCATTTT. As protein: CASSAQRGRSNQPQHF.

CDR3 residues: CASSQDWSQARELFF. The CDR3, as DNA: TGTGCCAGCAGCCAAGATTGGTCCCAGGCCCGGGAGCTGTTTTTT. V usage is TRBV4-2 and J usage is TRBJ2-2; D uncertain. Trimming shortened V by 0 bases and J by 9 bases, and 14 bases separated the two germline ends. The CDR3 loop spans 15 amino acids. The V gene's germline CDR1 is LGHNA and CDR2 YNFKEQ.

The chain uses TRBV30 and TRBJ2-2; tentatively, D is TRBD1 or TRBD2 (6 bases each). V was trimmed by 4 bases and J by 6 bases, leaving 12 bases between them. This CDR3 region has 13 residues. CDR1 and CDR2 (germline): GTSNPN, SVGIG (reference sequence). In DNA, the CDR3 is TGTGCCTGGACCCGTGGGGGGCCCGGGGAGCTGTTTTTT. The encoded protein is CAWTRGGPGELFF. The whole variable domain, filled in from reference TRBV30 and TRBJ2-2, reads SQTIHQWPATLVQPVGSPLSLECTVEGTSNPNLYWYRQAAGRGLQLLFYSVGIGQISSEVPQNLSASRPQDRQFILSSKKLLLSDSGFYLCAWTRGGPGELFFGEGSRLTVL.

CDR3 in DNA: TGTGCCAGCAGTTATCCGGGGGGCACTGAAGCTTTCTTT. Its translation is CASSYPGGTEAFF. The V and J genes are TRBV6-5 and TRBJ1-1; TRBD1 is a possible D gene (5 bases). V lost 3 bases, J lost 4 bases, and 9 bases lay in between. The CDR3 covers 13 residues. CDR1 MNHEY and CDR2 SVGAGI come from the germline V gene.

The chain carries TRBV7-9 and TRBJ2-1; 10 positions agree with TRBD2. The CDR3 totals 15 residues. Trimming took 5 bases from V and 0 from J; bases not matched to a gene: 1. From germline, CDR1 is SEHNR and CDR2 FQNEAQ (reference sequence). The CDR3 sequence is CASSASGSSYNEQFF. The CDR3 DNA sequence: TGTGCCAGCAGCGCTAGCGGGAGCTCCTACAATGAGCAGTTCTTC. The full variable domain, with the rest looked up from reference TRBV7-9 and TRBJ2-1, is DTGVSQNPRHKITKRGQNVTFRCDPISEHNRLYWYRQTLGQGPEFLTYFQNEAQLEKSRLLSDRFSAERPKGSFSTLEIQRTEQGDSAMYLCASSASGSSYNEQFFGPGTRLTVL.

The rearrangement links TRBV4-3 to TRBJ1-6, with 11 nucleotides matching TRBD1. The germline gives CDR1 LGHNA, CDR2 YSLEER. Trimming took 1 base from V and 8 from J; bases not matched to a gene: 1. This CDR3 spans 15 amino acids. CDR3 bases: TGCGCCAGCAGCCAAGGGACAGGGGGCTATTCACCCCTCCACTTT. It is translated as CASSQGTGGYSPLHF.